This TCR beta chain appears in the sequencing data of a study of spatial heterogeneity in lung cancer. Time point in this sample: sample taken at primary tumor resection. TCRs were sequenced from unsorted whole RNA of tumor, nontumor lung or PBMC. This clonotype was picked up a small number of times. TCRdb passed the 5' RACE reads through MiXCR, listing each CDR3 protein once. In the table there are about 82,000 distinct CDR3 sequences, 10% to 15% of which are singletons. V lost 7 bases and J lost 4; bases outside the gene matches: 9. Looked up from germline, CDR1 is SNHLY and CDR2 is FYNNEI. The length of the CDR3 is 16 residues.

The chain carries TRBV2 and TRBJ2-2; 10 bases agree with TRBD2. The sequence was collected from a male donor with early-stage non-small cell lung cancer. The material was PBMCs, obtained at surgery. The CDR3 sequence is CASKGLAGEGTGELFF. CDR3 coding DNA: TGTGCCAGCAAAGGGCTAGCGGGAGAGGGCACCGGGGAGCTGTTTTTT.